Presented here are 8 T cell receptor beta chains from one specimen sequenced in a study of CD8+ T cells in alopecia areata. Treatment given: oral pan-JAK inhibitor, 5-10 mg twice daily. cDNA serving as the sequencing template came from extracted, reverse transcribed RNA. The assay was immunoSEQ multiplex PCR, and TCRdb's table has in-frame clones only and misses some. The data show hundreds of thousands of clones, more than 55% seen once. The sequences come from CD4+ T cells sorted from blood, collected at week 44, from a patient treated with tofacitinib. Every receptor here comes from a human donor with alopecia areata.

The V and J genes are TRBV29-1 and TRBJ1-1; D gene unclear. Germline lookup yields CDR1 SQVTM and CDR2 ANQGSEA. Trimming pared 7 bases from V and 5 bases from J, leaving 14 bases between. The CDR3 is 12 amino acids. The CDR3 reads CSGIYSPTEAFF. In nucleotides, the CDR3 is TGCAGCGGAATATACAGCCCTACTGAAGCTTTCTTT.

This clone was counted a few times. The gene calls are TRBV29-1 and TRBJ1-2; the match to TRBD1 covers 10 bases. CDR1 SQVTM and CDR2 ANQGSEA come from the germline V gene. The CDR3 has 12 amino acids. V gave up 4 bases and J gave up 10 bases; unmatched junction bases: 6. The CDR3 here is CSVGRDRGDYTF. The CDR3 DNA sequence: TGCAGCGTTGGAAGGGACAGGGGTGACTACACCTTC.

V and J are TRBV30 and TRBJ2-6; the D is unclear. The CDR3 extends over 14 amino acids. V lost 1 base and J 3 bases, leaving 7 bases between the germline ends. Germline lookup yields CDR1 GTSNPN and CDR2 SVGIG (reference sequence). DNA for the CDR3: TGTGCCTGGAGTGCCGGGTTTGGGGCCAACGTCCTGACTTTC. Encoded protein: CAWSAGFGANVLTF. The full variable domain, its missing parts supplied by reference TRBV30 and TRBJ2-6, is SQTIHQWPATLVQPVGSPLSLECTVEGTSNPNLYWYRQAAGRGLQLLFYSVGIGQISSEVPQNLSASRPQDRQFILSSKKLLLSDSGFYLCAWSAGFGANVLTFGAGSRLTVL.

The chain carries TRBV4-3 and TRBJ1-1; D gene unclear. V gave up 4 bases and J gave up 3 bases, with 24 bases separating them. This CDR3 is 18 amino acids long. CDR1 and CDR2 (germline): LGHNA, YSLEER. The CDR3 protein is CASSPVDMGFLSYTEAFF. Written as DNA, the CDR3 is TGCGCCAGCAGCCCAGTAGACATGGGTTTTCTTTCTTACACTGAAGCTTTCTTT.

The chain has TRBV7-7 and TRBJ2-5; 7 bases align to TRBD1. Germline CDR1 reads SSHAT; CDR2 reads FNYEAQ (reference sequence). This CDR3 has 15 amino acids. The V gene end was trimmed by 1 base and the J gene end by 3 bases; junction bases not matched to a gene: 5. The CDR3 reads CASSLVTGQEETQYF. DNA for the CDR3: TGTGCCAGCAGCTTAGTGACAGGGCAGGAAGAGACCCAGTACTTC.

CDR3 protein: CASSYSGTNTGELFF. The DNA for the CDR3 is TGTGCCAGCAGTTACTCCGGGACAAACACCGGGGAGCTGTTTTTT. The chain links TRBV6-5 to TRBJ2-2; D is perhaps TRBD1 (6 bases). Germline-derived CDR1 and CDR2 are MNHEY and SVGAGI. Trimming pared 0 bases from V and 2 bases from J, leaving 7 bases between. CDR3 length equals 15 residues.

This clone was seen more than once but under ten times. This chain links TRBV9 with TRBJ1-1; D is ambiguous. V was trimmed by 1 base and J by 5 bases, leaving 15 bases between them. Germline V gene lookup returns CDR1 SGDLS and CDR2 YYNGEE. The CDR3 length is 15 residues. CDR3 nucleotides: TGTGCCAGCAGCGTATTTAAGGGATCGGGGACTGAAGCTTTCTTT. It encodes CASSVFKGSGTEAFF.

The chain couples TRBV9 to TRBJ2-5; D is uncertain. Germline CDR1 reads SGDLS; CDR2 reads YYNGEE. This CDR3 is built from 14 residues. With 4 bases removed from V and 2 bases from J, the gap between germline ends came to 12 bases. The CDR3 spells CASSPSSRQETQYF. CDR3 DNA: TGTGCCAGCAGCCCATCCAGCCGACAAGAGACCCAGTACTTC.